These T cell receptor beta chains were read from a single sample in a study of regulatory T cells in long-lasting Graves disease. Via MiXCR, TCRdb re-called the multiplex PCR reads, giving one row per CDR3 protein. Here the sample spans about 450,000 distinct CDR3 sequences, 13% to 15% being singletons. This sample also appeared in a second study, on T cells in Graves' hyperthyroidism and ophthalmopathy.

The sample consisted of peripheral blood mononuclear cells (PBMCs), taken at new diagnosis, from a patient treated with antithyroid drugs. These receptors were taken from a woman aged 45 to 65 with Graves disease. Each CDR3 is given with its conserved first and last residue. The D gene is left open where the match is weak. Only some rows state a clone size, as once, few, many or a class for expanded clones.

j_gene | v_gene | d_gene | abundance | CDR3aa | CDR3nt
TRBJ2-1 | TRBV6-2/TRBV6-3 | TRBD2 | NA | CASSLSGGNNEQFF | TGTGCCAGCAGTTTGAGCGGGGGAAACAATGAGCAGTTCTTC
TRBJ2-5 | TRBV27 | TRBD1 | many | CASSQRTGGLETQYF | TGTGCCAGCAGTCAAAGGACAGGGGGCTTGGAGACCCAGTACTTC
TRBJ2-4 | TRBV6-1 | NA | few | CATRVGGNIQYF | TGTGCCACCAGGGTTGGCGGAAACATTCAGTACTTC
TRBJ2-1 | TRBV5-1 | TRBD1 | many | CASSRGQGGSDEQFF | TGCGCCAGCAGCAGAGGACAGGGTGGTTCGGATGAGCAGTTCTTC
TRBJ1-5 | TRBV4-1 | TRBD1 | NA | CASSQDNRGDQPQHF | TGCGCCAGCAGCCAGGATAACAGGGGCGATCAGCCCCAGCATTTT
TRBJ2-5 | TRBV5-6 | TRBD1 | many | CASSLTGGGEETQYF | TGTGCCAGCAGCTTGACAGGGGGCGGGGAGGAGACCCAGTACTTC
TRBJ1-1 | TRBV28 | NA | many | CASSQENQAFF | TGTGCCAGCAGTCAAGAGAATCAAGCTTTCTTT
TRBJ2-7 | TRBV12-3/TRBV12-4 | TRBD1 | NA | CASRPGQGINEQYF | TGTGCCAGCAGACCGGGACAGGGCATCAACGAGCAGTACTTC
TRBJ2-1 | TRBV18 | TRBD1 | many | CASSPLDRVTPNNEQFF | TGTGCCAGCTCACCTCTTGACAGGGTGACCCCCAACAATGAGCAGTTCTTC
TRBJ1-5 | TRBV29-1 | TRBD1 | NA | CSVIPGQGNNQPQHF | TGCAGCGTGATTCCGGGACAGGGGAACAATCAGCCCCAGCATTTT
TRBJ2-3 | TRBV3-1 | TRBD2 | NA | CASSQRAYILAGEADTQYF | TGTGCCAGCAGCCAAAGGGCCTACATCCTAGCGGGAGAGGCCGATACGCAGTATTTT
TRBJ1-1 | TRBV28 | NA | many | CASSLAGRNTEAFF | TGTGCCAGCAGTTTAGCAGGGAGGAACACTGAAGCTTTCTTT
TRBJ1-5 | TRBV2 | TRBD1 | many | CASSEWGRGDQPQHF | TGTGCCAGCAGTGAATGGGGCAGGGGGGATCAGCCCCAGCATTTT
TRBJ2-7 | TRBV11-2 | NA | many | CASSPSAGTSSYEQYF | TGTGCCAGCAGCCCCTCTGCCGGGACGAGCTCCTACGAGCAGTACTTC
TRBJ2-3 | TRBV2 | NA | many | CASSEGGLTDTQYF | TGTGCCAGCAGTGAAGGGGGCCTCACAGATACGCAGTATTTT
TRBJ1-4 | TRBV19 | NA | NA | CASSPLGPGTAATNEKLFF | TGTGCCAGTAGTCCACTCGGCCCCGGGACGGCCGCAACTAATGAAAAACTGTTTTTT
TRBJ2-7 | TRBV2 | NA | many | CASRSPLQGGEQYF | TGTGCCAGCAGATCGCCACTACAGGGAGGCGAGCAGTACTTC
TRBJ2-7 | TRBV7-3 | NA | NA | CASSLTGGGSEQYF | TGTGCCAGCAGCTTAACCGGTGGAGGGTCCGAGCAGTACTTC
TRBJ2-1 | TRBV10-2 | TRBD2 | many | CASRSGLVSSGRSDEQFF | TGCGCCAGCAGATCGGGACTAGTCTCGTCCGGCCGTTCTGATGAGCAGTTCTTC
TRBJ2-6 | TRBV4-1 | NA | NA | CASSQGPRSGANVLTF | TGCGCCAGCAGCCAAGGTCCGCGCTCTGGGGCCAACGTCCTGACTTTC
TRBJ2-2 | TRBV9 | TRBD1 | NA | CASSARQGGNTGELFF | TGTGCCAGCAGCGCCCGACAGGGTGGGAACACCGGGGAGCTGTTTTTT
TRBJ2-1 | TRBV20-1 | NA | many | CSARVVDVEQFF | TGCAGTGCTAGAGTGGTCGATGTCGAGCAGTTCTTC
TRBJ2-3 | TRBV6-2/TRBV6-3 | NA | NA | CASSEGVTDTQYF | TGTGCCAGCAGTGAAGGGGTGACAGATACGCAGTATTTT
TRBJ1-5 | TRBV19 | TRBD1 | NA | CATKDRVGQPQHF | TGTGCCACCAAGGACAGGGTGGGTCAGCCCCAGCATTTT
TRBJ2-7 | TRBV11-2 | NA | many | CASSLASRVSYEQYF | TGTGCCAGCAGCTTAGCATCAAGGGTCTCCTACGAGCAGTACTTC
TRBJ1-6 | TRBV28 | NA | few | CASTSPDNYNSPLHF | TGTGCCAGCACCTCCCCGGACAATTATAATTCACCCCTCCACTTT
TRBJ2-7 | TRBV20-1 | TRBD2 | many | CSASSGRVAYEQYF | TGCAGTGCTAGCAGCGGGAGAGTCGCCTACGAGCAGTACTTC
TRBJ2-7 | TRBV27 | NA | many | CASSLENYEQYF | TGTGCCAGCAGTTTAGAAAACTACGAGCAGTACTTC
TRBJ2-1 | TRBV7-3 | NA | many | CASSQQGDSGRFHEQFF | TGTGCCAGCAGCCAACAGGGGGATAGCGGGAGATTCCATGAGCAGTTCTTC
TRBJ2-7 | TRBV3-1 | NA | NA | CASSQLPDGSSYEQYF | TGTGCCAGCAGCCAACTTCCGGACGGATCGTCCTACGAGCAGTACTTC
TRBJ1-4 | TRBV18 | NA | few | CASSPKGGLDEKLFF | TGTGCCAGCTCACCGAAGGGGGGACTGGATGAAAAACTGTTTTTT
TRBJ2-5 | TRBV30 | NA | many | CAWNTRGSGTQYF | TGTGCCTGGAACACTAGAGGTTCAGGGACCCAGTACTTC
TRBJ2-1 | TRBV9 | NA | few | CASSVGGRGQYNEQFF | TGTGCCAGCAGCGTAGGGGGCAGGGGTCAATACAATGAGCAGTTCTTC